These T cell receptor beta chains were read from a single sample in a study of blood T cell repertoires in COVID-19. The method was immunoSEQ multiplex PCR; TCRdb's version includes in-frame clones alone and lacks a portion of them. The sample has 100,000 to 150,000 clones; 60% to 80% are singletons. The sample consisted of peripheral blood. These receptors all come from a man aged 80 or over with COVID-19, enrolled during active disease. Each CDR3 is given without its conserved first and last residue. For some rows the clone size is stated as once, few or many, or as a class when expanded; others skip it.

v_gene	j_gene	abundance	CDR3aa
TRBV12-3/TRBV12-4	TRBJ2-1	.	ASSLQGKEQF
TRBV19	TRBJ2-7	.	ASSRQGDYEQY
TRBV2	TRBJ1-4	.	ASSESTGWDEKLF
TRBV19	TRBJ2-1	.	ASSIFSYGGYNEQF
TRBV20-1	TRBJ1-6	.	SASPSSNSPLH
TRBV4-1	TRBJ2-3	.	ASSQGVPSGMADTQY
TRBV10-3	TRBJ1-2	.	AISGQDYGYT
TRBV27	TRBJ2-7	.	ASSSGINNYEQY
TRBV6-6	TRBJ1-5	.	ASSWGQGAPH
TRBV2	TRBJ2-5	few	ASSRDTFQETQY
TRBV5-1	TRBJ1-2	.	ASSLGITTGRTHLSGYT
TRBV6-5	TRBJ2-1	.	ASSTLESIYNEQF
TRBV7-9	TRBJ2-7	.	ASTATGEQY
TRBV19	TRBJ1-1	.	ASSTQGFNTEAF
TRBV29-1	TRBJ1-1	.	SVVRGSSTEAF
TRBV4-1	TRBJ1-4	few	ASSQALRQGNEKLF
TRBV7-3	TRBJ2-3	.	ASSTSGTLSQTQY
TRBV9	TRBJ2-7	.	ASSATGTSGNYEQY
TRBV3-1/TRBV3-2	TRBJ2-7	.	ASSSSPAYEQY
TRBV5-4	TRBJ2-2	.	ASSSPTSGYNTGELF
TRBV21-1	TRBJ1-6	.	ASSNSSGVLVNSPLH
TRBV28	TRBJ2-7	.	ASRLTPDYEQY
TRBV15	TRBJ1-5	.	ATSTPTGLRISNQPQH
TRBV28	TRBJ2-1	once	ASSLMTREEQF
TRBV7-3	TRBJ2-6	once	ASSPEGPGANVLT
TRBV6-6	TRBJ1-1	.	ASSYSRGDTEAF